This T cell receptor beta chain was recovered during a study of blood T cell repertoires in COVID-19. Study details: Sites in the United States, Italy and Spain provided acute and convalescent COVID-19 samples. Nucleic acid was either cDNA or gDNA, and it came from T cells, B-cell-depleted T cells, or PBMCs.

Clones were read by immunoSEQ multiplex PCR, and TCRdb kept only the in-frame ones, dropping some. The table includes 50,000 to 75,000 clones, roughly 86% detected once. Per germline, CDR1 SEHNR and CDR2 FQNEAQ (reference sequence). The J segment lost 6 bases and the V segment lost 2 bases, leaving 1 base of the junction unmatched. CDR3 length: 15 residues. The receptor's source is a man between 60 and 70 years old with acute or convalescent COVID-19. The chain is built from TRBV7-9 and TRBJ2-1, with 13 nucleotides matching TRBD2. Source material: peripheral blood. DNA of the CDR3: TGTGCCAGCAGCTTACGACTAGCGGGGGGCAATGAGCAGTTCTTC. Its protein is CASSLRLAGGNEQFF. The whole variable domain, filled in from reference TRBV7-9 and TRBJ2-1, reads DTGVSQNPRHKITKRGQNVTFRCDPISEHNRLYWYRQTLGQGPEFLTYFQNEAQLEKSRLLSDRFSAERPKGSFSTLEIQRTEQGDSAMYLCASSLRLAGGNEQFFGPGTRLTVL.